This is a list of T cell receptor beta chains from one sample in a study of post-analysis software for immune sequencing data. TCRdb re-analysed the PCR reads in MiXCR, keeping a single row per CDR3 protein. The repertoire holds 450,000 to 650,000 distinct CDR3 sequences, with about 44% as singletons. The sample comprised blood. Source of these receptors: a girl aged 10 to 17 with multiple sclerosis. Each CDR3 is given with its conserved first and last residue. The order of the fields is J gene, clone size, V gene, D gene, CDR3 DNA, CDR3 protein. The D gene is left open where the match is weak. Size values are once, few and many counts, or a class for expanded clones, and some rows have none.

TRBJ1-1 - TRBV20-1 - TGCAGTGCTAGAAGGGACGGAGCCACTGAAGCTTTCTTT CSARRDGATEAFF
TRBJ1-3 once TRBV7-9 - TGTGCCAGCAGCTTAACTACAAGCTCTGGAAACACCATATATTTT CASSLTTSSGNTIYF
TRBJ2-7 few TRBV2 - TGTGCCAGCAGACCTCCGACGAGGGACCCCTCCGAGCAGTACTTC CASRPPTRDPSEQYF
TRBJ1-1 once TRBV5-6 - TGTGCCAGCAGCAGAGACGGGAGCACTGAAGCTTTCTTT CASSRDGSTEAFF
TRBJ1-4 few TRBV12-3/TRBV12-4 - TGTGCCAGCAGTTTTTCTGGGGGCGCTGGGGGAAAACTGTTTTTT CASSFSGGAGGKLFF
TRBJ2-3 - TRBV15 - TGTGCCACCAGCAGAGATCTACGGGGAAGCACAGATACGCAGTATTTT CATSRDLRGSTDTQYF
TRBJ1-1 - TRBV27 TRBD1 TGTGCCAGCAGTTATTTTGCCGGGACAGTGAGTACTGAAGCTTTCTTT CASSYFAGTVSTEAFF
TRBJ2-3 - TRBV12-3/TRBV12-4 TRBD1 TGTGCCAGCAGCGCCGACAGGGGCACAGATATGCAGTATTTT CASSADRGTDMQYF
TRBJ2-7 - TRBV27 - TGTGCCAGCAGTTTAAGGGGGGACGCCTACGAGCAGTACTTC CASSLRGDAYEQYF
TRBJ2-1 - TRBV30 - TGTGCCTGGAACGCAGGGGTGACCTACAATGAGCAGTTCTTC CAWNAGVTYNEQFF
TRBJ1-2 - TRBV4-1 - TGCGCCAGCAGCGAAGATACAGGTTCCTATGGCTACACCTTC CASSEDTGSYGYTF
TRBJ2-1 - TRBV4-2 - TGTGCCAGCAGCCTCCGAAACGGGGAGCAGTTCTTC CASSLRNGEQFF
TRBJ1-2 - TRBV12-3/TRBV12-4 TRBD1 TGTGCCAGCAGTTTAGTGGGACAGGGGACTCTCGGCTACACCTTC CASSLVGQGTLGYTF
TRBJ2-1 - TRBV4-1 - TGCGCCAGCAGCCAAGGGGCATCAATCAGCTCCTACAATGAGCAGTTCTTC CASSQGASISSYNEQFF
TRBJ1-2 - TRBV30 - TGTGCCTGGAGTGAGGGCAGGGCTCTAAGTGGCTACACCTTC CAWSEGRALSGYTF
TRBJ1-2 few TRBV7-9 - TGTGCCAGCAGCCCACCGGGACCGCAGAACTATGGCTACACCTTC CASSPPGPQNYGYTF
TRBJ2-7 - TRBV12-3/TRBV12-4 TRBD1 TGTGCCAGCAGTATGACAGGGAACGAGCAGTACTTC CASSMTGNEQYF
TRBJ2-1 - TRBV12-3/TRBV12-4 - TGTGCCAGCAGCCCCCGCGCAGCGGTCCTCAATGAGCAGTTCTTC CASSPRAAVLNEQFF
TRBJ2-5 - TRBV20-1 - TGCACTCTAAACAGGGCTTACGAGACCCAGTACTTC CTLNRAYETQYF
TRBJ1-1 - TRBV12-3/TRBV12-4 - TGTGCCAGCAGTCTAAACTCCCTGGACACTGAAGCTTTCTTT CASSLNSLDTEAFF
TRBJ1-1 - TRBV7-9 - TGTGCCAGCAGCTTAGCGCTCGAGACAATGAACACTGAAGCTTTCTTT CASSLALETMNTEAFF
TRBJ2-5 - TRBV28 TRBD1 TGTGCCAGCAGCCCCACCGGGACAGGGGGCCGGGAGACCCAGTACTTC CASSPTGTGGRETQYF
TRBJ1-4 - TRBV27 - TGTGCCAGCAGTTTACTCCGTGGCAATGAAAAACTGTTTTTT CASSLLRGNEKLFF
TRBJ2-7 few TRBV25-1 - TGTGCCAGCAGTGAGACACCCTACGAGCAGTACTTC CASSETPYEQYF
TRBJ1-1 - TRBV6-5 - TGTGCCAGCAGTTACCTGGCCCGTCGGAACACTGAAGCTTTCTTT CASSYLARRNTEAFF
TRBJ2-1 - TRBV6-5 TRBD2 TGTGCCAGCAGTTCTAGCGGGAGCCCCTACAATGAGCAGTTCTTC CASSSSGSPYNEQFF
TRBJ2-4 few TRBV20-1 - TGCAGTGCTAGGGGTTCAGGGGAGGCCAAAAACATTCAGTACTTC CSARGSGEAKNIQYF
TRBJ2-4 - TRBV12-3/TRBV12-4 - TGTGCCTGCAGTTTCCAACAGTGGCAGTACTTC CACSFQQWQYF
TRBJ1-1 - TRBV6-6 - TGTGCCAGCAGTTACGTAGCGGGGACGAACACTGAAGCTTTCTTT CASSYVAGTNTEAFF
TRBJ1-1 - TRBV28 - TGTGCCAGCATAGCCAGCAGGAACACTGAAGCTTTCTTT CASIASRNTEAFF
TRBJ1-5 once TRBV20-1 - TGCAGTGCCTCAGGGGTCGATCAGCCCCAGCATTTT CSASGVDQPQHF
TRBJ1-1 - TRBV20-1 TRBD1 TGCAGTGCCCCGGAACAGGGGGCTGGGAACACTGAAGCTTTCTTT CSAPEQGAGNTEAFF
TRBJ2-3 - TRBV5-8 TRBD2 TGTGCCAGCAGCGCTCGGACTAGCGGGGGAAACACAGATACGCAGTATTTT CASSARTSGGNTDTQYF
TRBJ2-7 few TRBV6-2/TRBV6-3 - TGTGCCAGCAGTAGTTACAAAACCTACGAGCAGTACTTC CASSSYKTYEQYF
TRBJ1-1 few TRBV6-5 TRBD1 TGTGCCAGCAGTCCCCGGACAGGGCAAACTGAAGCTTTCTTT CASSPRTGQTEAFF
TRBJ2-3 few TRBV20-1 TRBD1 TGCAGTGCTCCGGGACAGGACCGGGCCACAGATACGCAGTATTTT CSAPGQDRATDTQYF
TRBJ2-3 - TRBV29-1 TRBD2 TGCAGCGTTGAGTACCGGGGGGGCGACTCAGATACGCAGTATTTT CSVEYRGGDSDTQYF
TRBJ2-7 few TRBV7-2 - TGTGCCAGCAGCTTCAGCCTCTTTACGGGGGCTGGGGAGGAGCAGTACTTC CASSFSLFTGAGEEQYF
TRBJ2-1 - TRBV28 - TGTGCCAGCAGTCCCTACCTAGCGTCTGAGCAGTTCTTC CASSPYLASEQFF